The rows below give T cell receptor beta chains drawn from one sample of a study of identical twins. TCRdb passed the 5' RACE reads through MiXCR, listing each CDR3 protein once. The table lists approximately 220,000 distinct CDR3 sequences, under 10% of them singletons, with about 1.8% in the top ten. Another study also made use of these data, one on yellow fever vaccine responses in identical twins.

Input material: memory (CD45RO+) T cells sorted from blood. Source of these receptors: a woman younger than 30 in good health. The CDR3 runs from the conserved cysteine through the conserved F or W. D genes are given only for firm matches. Size tells how often a clone was seen (once, few, many) or the class of an expanded clone, and some rows leave it out.

d_call clone_size j_call v_call cdr3_aa cdr3_nt
- many TRBJ1-2 TRBV29-1 CSVFVLRGRYGYTF TGCAGCGTTTTTGTCCTACGGGGGAGGTATGGCTACACCTTC
- - TRBJ1-1 TRBV7-9 CASSYGPPRGNTEAFF TGTGCCAGCAGCTACGGGCCTCCCCGGGGGAACACTGAAGCTTTCTTT
- few TRBJ2-7 TRBV6-2/TRBV6-3 CASSYVTGKRQVLSYEQYF TGTGCCAGCAGTTACGTGACTGGGAAAAGACAGGTACTCTCCTACGAGCAGTACTTC
- many TRBJ2-7 TRBV5-6 CASSLIRGEQYF TGTGCCAGCAGCCTGATTAGAGGCGAGCAGTACTTC
TRBD2 - TRBJ2-3 TRBV28 CASSSRGGSSTDTQYF TGTGCCAGCAGCTCCCGGGGGGGCTCGAGCACAGATACGCAGTATTTT
TRBD2 - TRBJ2-7 TRBV3-1 CTSSQVPSGTYEQYF TGTACCAGCAGCCAAGTACCTAGCGGAACCTACGAGCAGTACTTC
- - TRBJ2-3 TRBV20-1 CSASSFGLPTDTQYF TGCAGTGCTAGTTCATTCGGGTTACCCACAGATACGCAGTATTTT
TRBD1 many TRBJ1-6 TRBV6-5 CASSYPGQGSPLHF TGTGCCAGCAGTTACCCGGGACAGGGATCACCCCTCCACTTT
TRBD2 few TRBJ2-4 TRBV2 CATRGEPKNIQYF TGTGCCACCCGGGGGGAACCCAAAAACATTCAGTACTTC
TRBD2 few TRBJ2-2 TRBV9 CASQRTSGPTGELFF TGTGCCAGCCAGCGTACTAGCGGTCCCACCGGGGAGCTGTTTTTT
- many TRBJ2-3 TRBV5-1 CASSLDGRDLTDTQYF TGCGCCAGCAGCTTGGATGGGCGGGACCTCACAGATACGCAGTATTTT
- - TRBJ2-3 TRBV25-1 CASSGRLSTDTQYF TGTGCCAGCAGTGGGCGTCTTAGCACAGATACGCAGTATTTT
TRBD1 many TRBJ1-4 TRBV5-1 CASSLGQGKDEKLFF TGCGCCAGCAGCTTGGGACAGGGGAAGGATGAAAAACTGTTTTTT
TRBD2 - TRBJ2-1 TRBV5-1 CASSLAPGLADEDGQFF TGCGCCAGCAGCTTGGCCCCGGGACTAGCGGACGAAGATGGGCAGTTCTTC
TRBD2 - TRBJ2-3 TRBV7-2 CASIKAGTSVTDTQYF TGTGCCAGCATCAAAGCCGGGACTAGCGTCACAGATACGCAGTATTTT
- many TRBJ1-6 TRBV27 CASRALNSPLHF TGTGCCAGCAGGGCACTGAATTCACCCCTCCACTTT
- - TRBJ2-7 TRBV3-1 CASSHGPRGDEQYF TGTGCCAGCAGCCATGGCCCCCGGGGAGACGAGCAGTACTTC
- - TRBJ1-2 TRBV7-2 CASSVLTRGGYTF TGTGCCAGCAGCGTCCTCACGAGGGGTGGCTACACCTTC
- few TRBJ2-7 TRBV12-3/TRBV12-4 CASSPSNSYEQYF TGTGCCAGCAGTCCTTCGAACTCCTACGAGCAGTACTTC
- many TRBJ1-2 TRBV6-2/TRBV6-3 CASSYADGRGYTF TGTGCCAGCAGTTACGCTGACGGGCGCGGCTACACCTTC
- few TRBJ2-3 TRBV6-2/TRBV6-3 CASSYKNTQYF TGTGCCAGCAGTTACAAAAATACGCAGTATTTT
- many TRBJ2-7 TRBV28 CASSSRTYEQYF TGTGCCAGCAGTTCAAGAACCTACGAGCAGTACTTC
- many TRBJ2-7 TRBV7-8 CASSLAQGYSYEQYF TGTGCCAGCAGCTTAGCCCAGGGTTACTCCTACGAGCAGTACTTC